Listed here are 29 T cell receptor beta chains from one sample, sequenced in a study of CD8 T cells in ankylosing spondylitis. Regarding the study as a whole: It appeared that ankylosing spondylitis blood was characterized by a TCR beta motif of fewer than ten highly homologous variants.

TCRdb reprocessed the 5' RACE reads with MiXCR, giving one entry per CDR3 protein. The table lists some 200,000 distinct CDR3 sequences, around 6.6% of them singletons. Their target antigens are unknown. The sample comprised blood, either unsorted or a sorted T cell fraction (not recorded which). These receptors originate from a male donor with ankylosing spondylitis.

The chain links TRBV15 to TRBJ2-3; no clear D. The CDR3 is made up of 15 amino acids. V was clipped by 0 bases and J by 2 bases, with 9 bases between them. The germline gives CDR1 LNHNV, CDR2 YYDKDF (reference sequence). The CDR3 DNA is TGTGCCACCAGCAGAGATTACAGCTACACAGATACGCAGTATTTT. It is translated as CATSRDYSYTDTQYF.

The chain is built from TRBV10-3 and TRBJ1-1; TRBD1 aligns across 12 bases. Germline V gene data show CDR1 as ENHRY and CDR2 as SYGVKD. The CDR3 loop spans 16 amino acids. The trim removed 5 bases at V and 3 bases at J, leaving 7 bases unmatched. CDR3 protein: CAISIGTGGADTEAFF. As DNA, the CDR3 is TGTGCCATCAGTATAGGGACAGGGGGCGCGGACACTGAAGCTTTCTTT.

This clonotype was counted at least ten times. This rearrangement joins TRBV11-3 to TRBJ1-2; TRBD1 might be the D (5 bases). Trimming stripped 3 bases from V and 8 bases from J, with 10 bases between. The length of the CDR3 is 12 residues. From germline, CDR1 is SGHNT and CDR2 YENEEA. CDR3: CASSLGTFGYTF. The CDR3 DNA is TGTGCCAGCAGCTTGGGGACCTTCGGCTACACCTTC.

This clonotype was found many times. This sequence joins TRBV20-1 and TRBJ1-2; 12 bases match TRBD1. The germline gives CDR1 DFQATT, CDR2 SNEGSKA (reference sequence). J lost 6 bases, V lost 6 bases, and 5 bases had no gene match. The length of the CDR3 is 13 residues. The CDR3 nucleotides read TGCAGTGCCATAGGGACAGGGGGCGATGGCTACACCTTC. Translated: CSAIGTGGDGYTF.

This clonotype has more than one count but fewer than ten. The chain employs TRBV4-1 and TRBJ2-1; 11 positions agree with TRBD2. Germline V gene sequence: CDR1 MGHRA, CDR2 YSYEKL. The junction had 7 bases not matched to a gene; V was cut back by 1 base and J by 8 bases. The CDR3 has 16 amino acids. CDR3 loop: CASSQVTSGSRYEQFF. CDR3 DNA: TGCGCCAGCAGCCAAGTCACTAGCGGGAGTAGGTATGAGCAGTTCTTC.

This clonotype has just a few counts. The V and J genes are TRBV20-1 and TRBJ2-7, with D hard to call. The CDR3 sequence is 16 residues long. Trimming removed 5 bases from V and 2 bases from J, with 22 bases in between. Germline V gives CDR1 DFQATT, CDR2 SNEGSKA (reference sequence). The CDR3 sequence is CSASQTDTTATYEQYF. The CDR3 nucleotides read TGCAGTGCTTCCCAAACCGACACGACCGCGACCTACGAGCAGTACTTC.

This clonotype was seen only a few times. The rearrangement links TRBV29-1 to TRBJ2-1, with TRBD2 matching 9 bases. Germline values: CDR1 SQVTM, CDR2 ANQGSEA. This CDR3 region has 15 residues. Germline trimming cut 6 bases from V and 3 bases from J; bases unmatched to any gene: 9. The DNA of the CDR3 is TGCAGCGTGTCGGGACTAGCCCCGATCTACAATGAGCAGTTCTTC. Its protein is CSVSGLAPIYNEQFF.

This clonotype was seen ten or more times. DNA for the CDR3: TGTGCCAGCAGTTTATTGGGAAGGGATTTCTTT. Its protein is CASSLLGRDFF. The chain joins TRBV27 to TRBJ1-1, with D unclear. The CDR3 is 11 amino acids. Germline CDR1 is MNHEY and CDR2 is SMNVEV (reference sequence). Trimming pared 1 base from V and 13 bases from J, leaving 10 bases between.

At least ten counts were recorded for this clonotype. This chain links TRBV7-2 with TRBJ1-1, with D maybe TRBD1 (5 bases). The germline gives CDR1 SGHTA, CDR2 FQGNSA. The V end lost 5 bases, the J end lost 9 bases, and 16 bases lay between the germline ends. The CDR3 spans 13 residues. The CDR3 DNA sequence: TGTGCCAGCAGCCCGGGACCCGGGGGGAAAGCTTTCTTT. It encodes CASSPGPGGKAFF.

In its sample, this clonotype was seen many times. CDR3 sequence: CAIFEGSYGYTF. For the CDR3, the DNA is TGTGCCATCTTCGAGGGCTCCTATGGCTACACCTTC. The chain has TRBV10-3 and TRBJ1-2; D gene ambiguous. Trimming shortened V by 8 bases and J by 4 bases, and 11 bases separated the two germline ends. The length of the CDR3 is 12 residues. Germline assignment: CDR1 ENHRY and CDR2 SYGVKD.

CDR3 amino acids: CASSAPRTSGGNEQFF. DNA of the CDR3: TGTGCCAGCAGTGCCCCTCGGACTAGCGGGGGGAATGAGCAGTTCTTC. The chain recombines TRBV25-1 with TRBJ2-1; 14 bases are shared with TRBD2. The J segment lost 7 bases and the V segment lost 4 bases, leaving 6 bases of the junction unmatched. The germline CDR1 and CDR2 sequences are MGHDK and SYGVNS. The CDR3 totals 16 residues. Complete variable domain (other parts from reference TRBV25-1 and TRBJ2-1): EADIYQTPRYLVIGTGKKITLECSQTMGHDKMYWYQQDPGMELHLIHYSYGVNSTEKGDLSSESTVSRIRTEHFPLTLESARPSHTSQYLCASSAPRTSGGNEQFFGPGTRLTVL.

This clonotype occurred many times. The chain carries TRBV5-5 and TRBJ1-4, with a tentative D call TRBD1 (5 bases). Per the germline V gene, CDR1 is SGHKS and CDR2 is YYEKEE (reference sequence). V was cut by 4 bases and J by 0 bases, with 13 bases left in between. The length of the CDR3 is 16 residues. The CDR3 bases are TGTGCCAGCAGCAGGGACTGGATTGCAACTAATGAAAAACTGTTTTTT. It yields the protein CASSRDWIATNEKLFF.

This clonotype was counted at least ten times. This chain links TRBV6-6 with TRBJ2-3, with D unclear. This CDR3 is 12 amino acids long. V dropped 4 bases and J dropped 4 bases, with 6 bases sitting between them. CDR1 is MNHNY and CDR2 is SVGAGI in the germline V gene (reference sequence). CDR3 nucleotides: TGTGCCAGCAGTTCTGGGCCAGATACGCAGTATTTT. Protein sequence: CASSSGPDTQYF.

The table lists this clonotype with many counts. The CDR3 region is CASSSRWGQLNEKLFF. The CDR3 coding sequence is TGTGCCAGCAGCTCCCGCTGGGGACAACTTAATGAAAAACTGTTTTTT. The rearrangement links TRBV7-9 to TRBJ1-4; maybe TRBD1 (6 bases). The CDR3 runs to 16 residues. Trimming cost V 4 bases and J 4 bases, with 16 bases left between them. Germline assignment: CDR1 SEHNR and CDR2 FQNEAQ (reference sequence).

This clonotype was seen at least ten times. This CDR3 reads CSALDLNTEAFF. CDR3 sequence (DNA): TGCAGCGCCCTGGACCTGAACACTGAAGCTTTCTTT. This rearrangement joins TRBV29-1 to TRBJ1-1, with D hard to call. Looked up from germline, CDR1 is SQVTM and CDR2 is ANQGSEA. Trimming removed 7 bases at V and 0 bases at J, with 9 bases between. This CDR3 comprises 12 residues.

In this sample, this clonotype turned up many times. The genes are TRBV5-1 and TRBJ1-2; TRBD1 aligns across 8 bases. The CDR3 length is 14 residues. The germline CDR1 and CDR2 sequences are SGHRS and YFSETQ. Unmatched junction bases numbered 8, after V lost 1 base and J lost 9 bases. CDR3 in DNA: TGCGCCAGCAGCTTGCCCCTGACAGGGGTTAGCTACACCTTC. Protein product: CASSLPLTGVSYTF.

The chain carries TRBV11-3 and TRBJ2-7; a weak D match, TRBD1 (6 bases). V lost 5 bases and J 2 bases, leaving 13 bases between the germline ends. CDR3 length: 14 residues. CDR1 and CDR2 (germline): SGHNT, YENEEA. This CDR3 is CASSEFRGTYEQYF. In DNA form, the CDR3 reads TGTGCCAGCAGCGAGTTCAGGGGCACCTACGAGCAGTACTTC.

The CDR3 protein is CASRPHAGGSYEQYF. As DNA, the CDR3 is TGTGCCAGCAGACCCCATGCGGGAGGGTCCTACGAGCAGTACTTC. The rearrangement links TRBV6-2 or TRBV6-3 to TRBJ2-7, with 9 positions matching TRBD2. The V gene's germline CDR1 is MNHEY and CDR2 SVGEGT. V lost 6 bases to trimming and J lost 1 base; unmatched junction nucleotides: 7. The CDR3 covers 15 residues.

The chain recombines TRBV13 with TRBJ2-1; no firm D call. There are 13 residues in the CDR3. Germline CDR1 PRHDT, CDR2 FYEKMQ (reference sequence). Trimming stripped 0 bases from V and 9 bases from J, with 9 bases between. Here the CDR3 reads CASSLGRQLEQFF. CDR3 coding DNA: TGTGCCAGCAGCTTAGGCCGGCAGCTTGAGCAGTTCTTC.

This clonotype was detected many times. This chain connects TRBV20-1 to TRBJ2-2; D unclear. The CDR3 has 12 amino acids. The V end was cut by 4 bases, the J end by 6 bases, with 9 bases between. Germline V gene data show CDR1 as DFQATT and CDR2 as SNEGSKA (reference sequence). The CDR3 region has the DNA TGCAGTGCTAAGGACGTGTCCGGGGAGCTGTTTTTT. It yields the protein CSAKDVSGELFF.

The sample holds a few counts of this clonotype. The J gene is TRBJ2-7, the V gene TRBV7-6; no definite D call. The V gene lost 0 bases and the J gene lost 3 bases, with 15 bases spanning the gap. This CDR3 has 16 residues. The germline gives CDR1 SGHVS, CDR2 FNYEAQ. The CDR3 nucleotides read TGTGCCAGCAGCTTAGCCAGCGCCGGCCCCCTCTACGAGCAGTACTTC. Protein sequence: CASSLASAGPLYEQYF.

This clonotype appeared a few times. The rearrangement uses TRBV20-1 and TRBJ2-3, with TRBD2 matching over 8 bases. The CDR3 has 14 residues. The trim removed 3 bases at V and 6 bases at J, leaving 8 bases unmatched. CDR1 and CDR2 (germline): DFQATT, SNEGSKA (reference sequence). CDR3 sequence (DNA): TGCAGTGCTAGGGGACCGGGACTAGTCGATACGCAGTATTTT. Protein: CSARGPGLVDTQYF.

This clonotype was seen once. A much larger clone lies one base from this, so it may be a read error. The J gene is TRBJ2-7, the V gene TRBV29-1; D not resolved. The CDR3 extends over 14 amino acids. In germline, CDR1 is SQVTM, CDR2 ANQGSEA. The CDR3 DNA is TGCAGCGTCACGAAAGGCCCGGAGAGGAACGAGCAGTGCTTC. This codes for CSVTKGPERNEQCF.

The gene calls are TRBV6-5 and TRBJ2-2; 7 bases are a match to TRBD2. Germline V gene data show CDR1 as MNHEY and CDR2 as SVGAGI. The V gene end was trimmed by 0 bases and the J gene end by 4 bases; junction bases not matched to a gene: 8. This CDR3 comprises 17 residues. CDR3 nucleotides: TGTGCCAGCAGTTACTCACGGGCGGGAGTAGGCACCGGGGAGCTGTTTTTT. Translating gives CASSYSRAGVGTGELFF.

This clonotype was detected many times. The V gene is TRBV11-2, the J gene TRBJ2-1; D gene uncertain. V was trimmed by 5 bases and J by 10 bases, leaving 9 bases between them. From germline, CDR1 is SGHAT and CDR2 FQNNGV. The length of the CDR3 is 11 residues. The CDR3 region has the DNA TGTGCCAGCAGCGATGGTAGGGAGCAGTTCTTC. Protein sequence: CASSDGREQFF.

This clonotype was found a few times. This chain uses TRBV6-2 or TRBV6-3 with TRBJ2-5; D remains ambiguous. The CDR3 is 14 residues long. Germline CDR1 reads MNHEY; CDR2 reads SVGEGT. The V end lost 6 bases, the J end lost 5 bases, and 16 bases lay between the germline ends. CDR3 in amino acids: CASSLYRNSETQYF. The CDR3 DNA is TGTGCCAGCAGCCTATACCGCAATAGTGAGACCCAGTACTTC.

This clonotype was found many times. This chain uses TRBV28 with TRBJ2-7; 10 bases agree with TRBD2. V dropped 3 bases and J dropped 4; count of bases not matched to a gene: 12. This CDR3 comprises 17 residues. Germline CDR1 and CDR2: MDHEN and SYDVKM. The CDR3 region is CASSFSPIAGGPYEQYF. CDR3 DNA: TGTGCCAGCAGTTTCTCACCGATAGCGGGGGGCCCTTACGAGCAGTACTTC.

This clonotype has at least ten counts. This rearrangement joins TRBV20-1 to TRBJ2-7; the match to TRBD2 covers 11 bases. Germline V gives CDR1 DFQATT, CDR2 SNEGSKA (reference sequence). V lost 6 bases to trimming and J lost 4 bases; unmatched junction nucleotides: 23. The CDR3 extends over 19 amino acids. DNA for the CDR3: TGCAGTGCAAAACTCCCGGAAAAACTAGCGGGAGAGTTTCGGTACGAGCAGTACTTC. Translation gives CSAKLPEKLAGEFRYEQYF.

This clonotype was observed a handful of times. The genes are TRBV7-9 and TRBJ2-3, with 11 bases aligning to TRBD2. The CDR3 sequence is 16 residues long. CDR1 and CDR2 (germline): SEHNR, FQNEAQ (reference sequence). V was clipped by 1 base and J by 2 bases; unmatched bases: 2. The CDR3 reads CASSLGTSGYTDTQYF. Written as DNA, the CDR3 is TGTGCCAGCAGCTTAGGGACTAGCGGGTACACAGATACGCAGTATTTT.